One and the same sample provided the 19 T cell receptor beta chains below, sequenced in a study of cytomegalovirus exposure and HLA in healthy donors. Primers: 60 Vbeta forward and 13 Jbeta reverse. Some clones are missing from TCRdb's copy, which holds only in-frame ones; the method was immunoSEQ multiplex PCR. The table shows around 67,000 clones, with around three quarters occurring only once. The material sequenced was PBMCs. Receptor source: a man aged 18 to 29 in good health and CMV-seropositive.

The chain is built from TRBV10-3 and TRBJ2-3, with 7 bases fitting TRBD1. Germline CDR1 reads ENHRY; CDR2 reads SYGVKD. The CDR3 contains 14 residues. The J segment lost 1 base and the V segment lost 6 bases, leaving 4 bases of the junction unmatched. CDR3 coding DNA: TGTGCCATCAGGCAGGGGGTGGGCACAGATACGCAGTATTTT. This codes for CAIRQGVGTDTQYF.

As DNA, the CDR3 is TGTGCCTGGAGTCGGGTGACCGAGGGGCTGTTTTTT. Residues: CAWSRVTEGLFF. This rearrangement joins TRBV30 to TRBJ2-2; weak D call: TRBD2 (5 bases). Deletions cut 2 bases from V and 13 bases from J, with 14 bases between. Germline V gene sequence: CDR1 GTSNPN, CDR2 SVGIG (reference sequence). There are 12 residues in the CDR3.

The V gene is TRBV30, the J gene TRBJ2-7; D perhaps matches TRBD2 (6 bases). Trimming took 2 bases from V and 5 from J, leaving 13 bases between them. The V gene's germline CDR1 is GTSNPN and CDR2 SVGIG (reference sequence). This CDR3 contains 13 residues. The DNA of the CDR3 is TGTGCCTGGAGTAGCGGGCTAGTTGACGAGCAGTACTTC. As protein: CAWSSGLVDEQYF.

The chain links TRBV4-2 to TRBJ2-3, with 11 bases aligning to TRBD2. V gave up 0 bases and J gave up 6 bases; unmatched junction bases: 11. The CDR3 is 18 residues long. CDR1 and CDR2 from the germline V gene are LGHNA and YNFKEQ. CDR3 bases: TGTGCCAGCAGCCAAGATCGGGCTAGCGGGGGGTGTCGGGATACGCAGTATTTT. Its translation: CASSQDRASGGCRDTQYF.

The chain couples TRBV9 to TRBJ1-6, with 9 bases identical to TRBD1. The CDR3 totals 15 residues. V gave up 2 bases and J gave up 9 bases; unmatched junction bases: 6. CDR1 SGDLS and CDR2 YYNGEE come from the germline V gene. As DNA, the CDR3 is TGTGCCAGCAGCGTCACACAGGGGGCGCCTTCACCCCTCCACTTT. The encoded protein is CASSVTQGAPSPLHF.

CDR3 amino acids: CASSLGGYSGEQYF. DNA of the CDR3: TGTGCCAGCAGCCTGGGGGGGTACAGCGGCGAGCAGTACTTC. The chain combines TRBV7-3 with TRBJ2-7, with 7 bases aligning to TRBD2. The CDR3 has 14 amino acids. CDR1 is SGHTA and CDR2 is FQGTGA in the germline V gene. With V trimmed by 5 bases and J by 6 bases, 10 bases remained unmatched. Drawing the rest from reference TRBV7-3 and TRBJ2-7, the complete variable domain is GAGVSQTPSNKVTEKGKYVELRCDPISGHTALYWYRQSLGQGPEFLIYFQGTGAADDSGLPNDRFFAVRPEGSVSTLKIQRTERGDSAVYLCASSLGGYSGEQYFGPGTRLTVT.

This chain uses TRBV28 with TRBJ2-6; TRBD2 matches 7 bases. V lost 7 bases to trimming and J lost 0 bases; unmatched junction nucleotides: 18. The CDR3 runs to 20 residues. CDR1 and CDR2 (germline): MDHEN, SYDVKM. CDR3 sequence: CASNPVDWSGALSGANVLTF. In DNA, the CDR3 is TGTGCCAGCAACCCTGTGGATTGGAGCGGGGCCCTCTCTGGGGCCAACGTCCTGACTTTC. Together with reference TRBV28 and TRBJ2-6, the CDR3 gives the full variable domain: DVKVTQSSRYLVKRTGEKVFLECVQDMDHENMFWYRQDPGLGLRLIYFSYDVKMKEKGDIPEGYSVSREKKERFSLILESASTNQTSMYLCASNPVDWSGALSGANVLTFGAGSRLTVL.

To note about this clone: The germline gene is not matched at one end of the junction; a read error may be the cause. V is TRBV18 and J is TRBJ1-2; perhaps TRBD1 as D (6 bases). Germline CDR1 KGHSH, CDR2 LQKENI. This CDR3 contains 13 residues. The CDR3 sequence is CASSPTGQTILHF. The DNA for the CDR3 is TGTGCCAGCTCACCAACTGGACAGACTATTCTCCACTTC.

The chain links TRBV25-1 to TRBJ1-6; D is undetermined. V was cut by 0 bases and J by 5 bases, with 5 bases left in between. This CDR3 has 14 residues. Germline assignment: CDR1 MGHDK and CDR2 SYGVNS. CDR3 sequence (DNA): TGTGCCAGCAGTGAATATAGTGATAATTCACCCCTCCACTTT. This sequence encodes CASSEYSDNSPLHF.

The DNA for the CDR3 is TGTGCCAGCAGCGCCTGGGGGGAGGAGGCTGAAGCTTTCTTT. Residues: CASSAWGEEAEAFF. J is TRBJ1-1 and V is TRBV28; D possibly corresponds to TRBD1 (5 bases). The V gene's germline CDR1 is MDHEN and CDR2 SYDVKM. The CDR3 is 14 amino acids. Trimming pared 6 bases from V and 6 bases from J, leaving 17 bases between.

This chain connects TRBV10-3 to TRBJ2-7; D unresolved. This CDR3 has 14 residues. V shed 3 bases and J shed 1 base, with 10 bases lying between them. CDR1 and CDR2 from the germline V gene are ENHRY and SYGVKD. Here the CDR3 DNA reads TGTGCCATCAGTGAAGTAGAGGATTCCTACGAGCAGTACTTC. Translation: CAISEVEDSYEQYF.

V is TRBV29-1 and J is TRBJ2-2, with D perhaps matching TRBD1 (6 bases). V was pared by 7 bases and J by 1 base, with 10 bases between. The CDR3 has 13 amino acids. Germline V gives CDR1 SQVTM, CDR2 ANQGSEA. The CDR3 DNA reads TGCAGCGGGCAGACAGGGAACACCGGGGAGCTGTTTTTT. Protein sequence: CSGQTGNTGELFF.

V is TRBV30 and J is TRBJ1-1; 8 nucleotides agree with TRBD1. This CDR3 spans 15 amino acids. The germline V gene encodes CDR1 GTSNPN and CDR2 SVGIG (reference sequence). After removal of 3 bases from V and 1 base from J, the junction contained 7 bases not matched to a gene. CDR3 nucleotides: TGTGCCTGGAGATGGACAGGGAGAAGGAACACTGAAGCTTTCTTT. Translating it yields CAWRWTGRRNTEAFF.

This clone was counted a few times. V and J are TRBV10-3 and TRBJ2-4; weak D call: TRBD2 (7 bases). Trimming shortened V by 5 bases and J by 9 bases, and 20 bases separated the two germline ends. Germline lookup yields CDR1 ENHRY and CDR2 SYGVKD. This CDR3 region has 15 residues. The chain's CDR3 is CAISREGGRDGIQYF. CDR3 DNA: TGTGCCATCAGTAGGGAGGGGGGCCGCGATGGCATTCAGTACTTC.

The chain joins TRBV12-2 to TRBJ1-1; the table's D call of TRBD1 was not tested on the DNA. TRBV12-2 is a listed pseudogene. The CDR3 totals 12 residues. For the CDR3, the DNA is TGTGCAAGTCTCGGTGGGGGCCCTGAAGCTTTCTTT. It translates to CASLGGGPEAFF.

The chain uses TRBV4-1 and TRBJ2-7; no clear D. The germline V and J ends were trimmed by 2 bases and 6 bases, with 17 bases remaining between them. CDR3 length equals 15 residues. Looked up from germline, CDR1 is MGHRA and CDR2 is YSYEKL. The DNA of the CDR3 is TGCGCCAGCAGCCAACACGTGTTCGGTGACTCCGAGCAGTACTTC. It codes for CASSQHVFGDSEQYF.

The chain couples TRBV5-8 to TRBJ1-5; TRBD1 aligns across 7 bases. The CDR3 runs 17 residues. CDR1 is SGHTS, CDR2 YDEGEE, per germline. Trimming took 4 bases from V and 2 from J; bases not matched to a gene: 12. DNA for the CDR3: TGTGCCAGCAGCACCATAACAGGGGTCGGTGGCAATCAGCCCCAGCATTTT. This sequence encodes CASSTITGVGGNQPQHF.

The J gene is TRBJ2-7, the V gene TRBV6-5; D perhaps matches TRBD1 (5 bases). There are 14 residues in the CDR3. From germline, CDR1 is MNHEY and CDR2 SVGAGI. V lost 4 bases to trimming and J lost 2 bases, with 12 bases between them. The CDR3, as DNA: TGTGCCAGCAGTTTCGGGCCGACAGCCTACGAGCAGTACTTC. It encodes CASSFGPTAYEQYF.

This rearrangement joins TRBV28 to TRBJ2-7; possibly TRBD2 for D (5 bases). Deletions cut 5 bases from V and 3 bases from J, with 8 bases between. This CDR3 region has 12 residues. Germline CDR1 is MDHEN and CDR2 is SYDVKM. The CDR3 bases are TGTGCCAGCAGTCCCGGGGTCTACGAGCAGTACTTC. Amino acid sequence: CASSPGVYEQYF.